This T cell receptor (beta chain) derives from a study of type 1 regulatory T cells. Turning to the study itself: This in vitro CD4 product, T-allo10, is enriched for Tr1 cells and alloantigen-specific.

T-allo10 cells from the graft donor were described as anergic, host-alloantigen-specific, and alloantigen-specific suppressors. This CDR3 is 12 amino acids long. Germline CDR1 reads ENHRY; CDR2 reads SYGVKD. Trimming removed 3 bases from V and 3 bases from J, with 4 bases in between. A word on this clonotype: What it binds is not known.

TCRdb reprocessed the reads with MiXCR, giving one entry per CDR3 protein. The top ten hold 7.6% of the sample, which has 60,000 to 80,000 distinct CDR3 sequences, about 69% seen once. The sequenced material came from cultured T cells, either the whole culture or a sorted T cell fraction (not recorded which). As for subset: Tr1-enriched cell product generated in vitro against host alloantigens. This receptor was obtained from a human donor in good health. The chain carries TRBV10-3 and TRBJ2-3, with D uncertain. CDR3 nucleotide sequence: TGTGCCATCAGTGACACTACAGATACGCAGTATTTT. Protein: CAISDTTDTQYF.